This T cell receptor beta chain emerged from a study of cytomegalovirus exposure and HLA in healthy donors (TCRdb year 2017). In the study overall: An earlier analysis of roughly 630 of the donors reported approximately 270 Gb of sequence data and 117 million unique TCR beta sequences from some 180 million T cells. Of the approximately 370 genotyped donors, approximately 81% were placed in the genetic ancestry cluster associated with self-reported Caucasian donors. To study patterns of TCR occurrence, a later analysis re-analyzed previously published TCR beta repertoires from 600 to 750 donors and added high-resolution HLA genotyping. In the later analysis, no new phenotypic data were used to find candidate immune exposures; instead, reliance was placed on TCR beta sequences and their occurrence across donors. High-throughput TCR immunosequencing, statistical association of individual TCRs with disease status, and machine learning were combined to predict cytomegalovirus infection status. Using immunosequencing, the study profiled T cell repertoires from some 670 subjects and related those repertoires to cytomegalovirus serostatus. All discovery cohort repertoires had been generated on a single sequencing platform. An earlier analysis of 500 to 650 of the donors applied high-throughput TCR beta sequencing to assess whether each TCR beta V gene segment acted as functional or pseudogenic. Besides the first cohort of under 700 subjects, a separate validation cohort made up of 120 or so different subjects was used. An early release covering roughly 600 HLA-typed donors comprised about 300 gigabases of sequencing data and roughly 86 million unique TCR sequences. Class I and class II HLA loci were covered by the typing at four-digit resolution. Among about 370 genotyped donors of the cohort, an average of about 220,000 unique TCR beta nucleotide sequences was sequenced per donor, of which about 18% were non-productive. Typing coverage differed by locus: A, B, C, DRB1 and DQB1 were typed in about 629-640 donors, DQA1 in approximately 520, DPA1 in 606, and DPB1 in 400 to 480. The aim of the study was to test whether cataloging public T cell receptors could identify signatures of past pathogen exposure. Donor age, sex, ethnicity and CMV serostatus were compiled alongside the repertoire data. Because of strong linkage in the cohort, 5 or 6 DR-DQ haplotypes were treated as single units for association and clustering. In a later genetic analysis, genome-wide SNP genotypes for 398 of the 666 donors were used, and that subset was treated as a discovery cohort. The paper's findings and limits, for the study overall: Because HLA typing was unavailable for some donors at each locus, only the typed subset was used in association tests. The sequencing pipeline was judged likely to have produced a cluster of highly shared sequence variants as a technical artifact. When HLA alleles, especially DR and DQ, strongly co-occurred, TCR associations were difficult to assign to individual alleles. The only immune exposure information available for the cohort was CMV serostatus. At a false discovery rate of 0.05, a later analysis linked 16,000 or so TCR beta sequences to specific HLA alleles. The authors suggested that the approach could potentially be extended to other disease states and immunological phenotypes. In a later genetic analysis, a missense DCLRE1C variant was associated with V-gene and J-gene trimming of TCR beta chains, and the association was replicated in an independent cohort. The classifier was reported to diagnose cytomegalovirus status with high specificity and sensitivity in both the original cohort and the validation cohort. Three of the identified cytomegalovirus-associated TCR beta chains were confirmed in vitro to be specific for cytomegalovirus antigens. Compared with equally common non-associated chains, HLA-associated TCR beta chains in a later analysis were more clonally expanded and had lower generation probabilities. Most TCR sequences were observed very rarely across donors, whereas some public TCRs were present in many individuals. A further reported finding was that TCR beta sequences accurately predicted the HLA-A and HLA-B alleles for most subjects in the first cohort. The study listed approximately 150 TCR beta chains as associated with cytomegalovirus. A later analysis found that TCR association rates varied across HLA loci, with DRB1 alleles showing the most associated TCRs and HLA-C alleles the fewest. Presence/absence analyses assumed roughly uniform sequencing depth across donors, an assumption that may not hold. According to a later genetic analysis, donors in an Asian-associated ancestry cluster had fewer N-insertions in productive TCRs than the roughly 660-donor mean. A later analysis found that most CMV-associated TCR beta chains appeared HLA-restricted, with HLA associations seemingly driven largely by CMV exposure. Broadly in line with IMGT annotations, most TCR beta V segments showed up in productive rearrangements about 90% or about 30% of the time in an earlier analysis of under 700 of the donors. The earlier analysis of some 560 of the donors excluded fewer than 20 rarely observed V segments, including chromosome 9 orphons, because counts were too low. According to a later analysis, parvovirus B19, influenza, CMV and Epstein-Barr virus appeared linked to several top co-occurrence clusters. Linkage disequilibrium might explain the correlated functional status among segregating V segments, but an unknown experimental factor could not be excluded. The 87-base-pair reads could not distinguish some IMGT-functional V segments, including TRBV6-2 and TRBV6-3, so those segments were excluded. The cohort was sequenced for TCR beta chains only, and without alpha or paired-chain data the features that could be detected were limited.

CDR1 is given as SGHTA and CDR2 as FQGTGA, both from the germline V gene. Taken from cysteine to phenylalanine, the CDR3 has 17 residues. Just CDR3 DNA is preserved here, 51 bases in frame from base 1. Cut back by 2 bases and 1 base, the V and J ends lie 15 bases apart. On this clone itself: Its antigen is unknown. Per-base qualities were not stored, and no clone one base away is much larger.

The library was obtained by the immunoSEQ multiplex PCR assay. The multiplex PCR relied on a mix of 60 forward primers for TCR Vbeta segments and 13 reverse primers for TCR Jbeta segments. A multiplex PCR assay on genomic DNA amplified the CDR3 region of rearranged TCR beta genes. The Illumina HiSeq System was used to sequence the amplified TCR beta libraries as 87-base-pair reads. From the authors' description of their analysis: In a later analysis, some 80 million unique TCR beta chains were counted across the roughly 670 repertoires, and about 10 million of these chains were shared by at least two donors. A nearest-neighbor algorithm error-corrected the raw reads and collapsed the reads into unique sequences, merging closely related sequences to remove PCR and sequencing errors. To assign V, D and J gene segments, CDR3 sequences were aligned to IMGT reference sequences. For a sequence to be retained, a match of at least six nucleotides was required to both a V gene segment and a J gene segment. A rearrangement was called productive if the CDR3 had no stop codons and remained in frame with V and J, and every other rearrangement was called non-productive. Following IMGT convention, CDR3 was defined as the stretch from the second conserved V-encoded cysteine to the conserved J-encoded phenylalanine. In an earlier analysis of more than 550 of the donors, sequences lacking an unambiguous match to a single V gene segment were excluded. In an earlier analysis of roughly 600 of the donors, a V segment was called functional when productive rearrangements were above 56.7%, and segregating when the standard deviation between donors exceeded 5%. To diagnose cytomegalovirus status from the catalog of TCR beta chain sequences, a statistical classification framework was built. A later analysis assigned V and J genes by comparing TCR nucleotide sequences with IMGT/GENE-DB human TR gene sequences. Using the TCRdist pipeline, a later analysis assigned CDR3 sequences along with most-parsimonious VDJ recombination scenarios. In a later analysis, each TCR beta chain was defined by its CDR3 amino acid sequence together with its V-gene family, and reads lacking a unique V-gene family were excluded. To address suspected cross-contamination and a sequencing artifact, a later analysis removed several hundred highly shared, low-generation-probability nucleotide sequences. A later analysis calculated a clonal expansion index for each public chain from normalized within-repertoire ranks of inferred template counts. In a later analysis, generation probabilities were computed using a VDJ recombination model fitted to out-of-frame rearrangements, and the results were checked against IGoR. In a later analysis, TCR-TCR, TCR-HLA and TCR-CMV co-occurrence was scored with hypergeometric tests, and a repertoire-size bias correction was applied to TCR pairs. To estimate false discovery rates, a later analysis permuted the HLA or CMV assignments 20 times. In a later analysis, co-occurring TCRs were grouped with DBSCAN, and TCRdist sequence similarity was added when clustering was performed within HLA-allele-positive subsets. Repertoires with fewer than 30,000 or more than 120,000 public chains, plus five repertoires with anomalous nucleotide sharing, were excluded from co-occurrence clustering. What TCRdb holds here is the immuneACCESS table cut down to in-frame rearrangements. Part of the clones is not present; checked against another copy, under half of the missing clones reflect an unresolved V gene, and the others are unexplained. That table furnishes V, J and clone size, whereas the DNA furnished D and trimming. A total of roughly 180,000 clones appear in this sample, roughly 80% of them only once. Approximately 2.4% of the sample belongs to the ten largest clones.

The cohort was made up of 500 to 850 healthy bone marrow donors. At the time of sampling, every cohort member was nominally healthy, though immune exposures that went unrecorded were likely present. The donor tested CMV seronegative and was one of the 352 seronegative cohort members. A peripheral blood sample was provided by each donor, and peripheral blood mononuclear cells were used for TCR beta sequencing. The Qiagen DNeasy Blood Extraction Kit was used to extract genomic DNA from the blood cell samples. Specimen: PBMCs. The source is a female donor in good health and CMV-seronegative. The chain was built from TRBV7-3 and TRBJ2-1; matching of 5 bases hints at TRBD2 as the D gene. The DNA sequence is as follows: TGTGCCAGCAGCTTACTTGTGGCGGGTCGATCCTACAATGAGCAGTTCTTC. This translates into CASSLLVAGRSYNEQFF.